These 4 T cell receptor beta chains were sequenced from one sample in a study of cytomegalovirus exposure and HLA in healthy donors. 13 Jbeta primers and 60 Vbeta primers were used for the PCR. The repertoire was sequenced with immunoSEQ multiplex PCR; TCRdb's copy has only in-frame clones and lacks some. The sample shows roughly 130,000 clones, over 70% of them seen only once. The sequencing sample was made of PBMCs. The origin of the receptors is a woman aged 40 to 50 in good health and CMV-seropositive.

The CDR3 protein is CASSWSGVGNYGYTF. In nucleotides, the CDR3 is TGTGCCAGCAGCTGGAGCGGGGTTGGTAACTATGGCTACACCTTC. The rearrangement uses TRBV7-9 and TRBJ1-2; D is undetermined. This CDR3 comprises 15 residues. Looked up from germline, CDR1 is SEHNR and CDR2 is FQNEAQ (reference sequence). The ends were cut back, 4 bases at V and 1 base at J, with 13 bases in the middle.

The CDR3 DNA reads as TGTGCCAGCAGTGATGTACAGGGGGCTTACGAGCAGTACTTC. This sequence encodes CASSDVQGAYEQYF. The rearrangement links TRBV2 to TRBJ2-7; 9 bases agree with TRBD1. Germline CDR1 is SNHLY and CDR2 is FYNNEI. The trim removed 3 bases at V and 4 bases at J, leaving 4 bases unmatched. The CDR3 runs to 14 residues. Complete variable domain (other parts from reference TRBV2 and TRBJ2-7): EPEVTQTPSHQVTQMGQEVILRCVPISNHLYFYWYRQILGQKVEFLVSFYNNEISEKSEIFDDQFSVERPDGSNFTLKIRSTKLEDSAMYFCASSDVQGAYEQYFGPGTRLTVT.

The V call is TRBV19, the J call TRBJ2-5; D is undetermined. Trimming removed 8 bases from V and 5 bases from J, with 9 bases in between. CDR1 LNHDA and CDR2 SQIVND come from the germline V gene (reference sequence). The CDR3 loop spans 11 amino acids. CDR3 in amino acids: CASRQRETQYF. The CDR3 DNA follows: TGTGCCAGTCGGCAGAGGGAGACCCAGTACTTC.

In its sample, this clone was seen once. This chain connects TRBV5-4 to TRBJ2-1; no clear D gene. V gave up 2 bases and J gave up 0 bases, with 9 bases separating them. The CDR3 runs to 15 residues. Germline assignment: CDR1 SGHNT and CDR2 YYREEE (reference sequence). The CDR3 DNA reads TGTGCCAGCAGCTTTTTAAGGAGCTCCTACAATGAGCAGTTCTTC. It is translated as CASSFLRSSYNEQFF.